This TCR beta chain was documented in a study of T cells in Graves' hyperthyroidism and ophthalmopathy. Amplified TCR beta CDR3 regions derived from RNA transcripts. The study used the HTBI primer set for a first-round RT-PCR of the TCR CDR3. MiXCR, applied by TCRdb to the multiplex PCR reads, yields one record per CDR3 protein. Among about 400,000 distinct CDR3 sequences listed, approximately 13% were seen once. This clonotype was seen at least ten times. Its specificity is unknown. Study-level findings and limits: Blood also carried most thyroid clonotypes expanded above 0.001.

Material: blood. The TCR sequence derives from a woman in her late teens or twenties with Graves' hyperthyroidism.

CDR3 amino acids: CASSQVAGSYEQYF. DNA of the CDR3: TGCGCCAGCAGCCAAGTAGCGGGATCCTACGAGCAGTACTTC. The chain carries TRBV4-1 and TRBJ2-7; 8 bases fit TRBD2. Germline V CDR1 and CDR2: MGHRA, YSYEKL. The CDR3 loop spans 14 amino acids. The J segment lost 1 base and the V segment lost 1 base, leaving 0 bases of the junction unmatched.